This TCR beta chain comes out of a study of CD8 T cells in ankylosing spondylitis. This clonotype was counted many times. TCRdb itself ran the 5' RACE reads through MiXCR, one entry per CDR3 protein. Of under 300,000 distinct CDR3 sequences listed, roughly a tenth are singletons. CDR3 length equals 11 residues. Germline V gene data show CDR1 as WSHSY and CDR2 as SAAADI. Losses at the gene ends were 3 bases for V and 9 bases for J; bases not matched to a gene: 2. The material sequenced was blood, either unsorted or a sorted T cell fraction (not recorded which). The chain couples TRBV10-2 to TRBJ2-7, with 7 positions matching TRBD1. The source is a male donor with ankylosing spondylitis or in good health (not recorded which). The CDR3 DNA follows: TGCGCCAGCAGTGATAGGACAGGGCAGTACTTC. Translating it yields CASSDRTGQYF.